Following are 8 T cell receptor beta chains from one sample sequenced in a study of T cell responses to AZD1222 COVID-19 vaccine. Sequenced by immunoSEQ multiplex PCR; TCRdb stores in-frame clones only, minus some. This sample has about 120,000 clones, with 92% found just once. The material was peripheral blood, obtained 28 days after the second AZD1222 dose. Receptor source: an adult who received the AZD1222 COVID-19 vaccine.

Comment on this clone: Other DNA sequences in the same sample also yield this CDR3. The rearrangement links TRBV13 to TRBJ2-2, with TRBD2 as a possible D gene (6 bases). V lost 3 bases and J 8 bases, leaving 10 bases between the germline ends. This CDR3 has 13 amino acids. Germline CDR1 is PRHDT and CDR2 is FYEKMQ (reference sequence). The CDR3 sequence is CASSFSGGGELFF. The CDR3, as DNA: TGTGCCAGCAGCTTCTCAGGAGGGGGGGAGCTGTTTTTT.

The rearrangement uses TRBV28 and TRBJ2-2; D unclear. Per the germline V gene, CDR1 is MDHEN and CDR2 is SYDVKM. CDR3 length: 14 residues. Trimming removed 1 base from V and 4 bases from J, with 7 bases in between. The CDR3 nucleotides read TGTGCCAGCAGTTTATTAGGTAGCACCGGGGAGCTGTTTTTT. This translates into CASSLLGSTGELFF.

The chain carries TRBV10-3 and TRBJ2-7; 9 bases fit TRBD1. The CDR3 is made up of 17 amino acids. Germline V gene sequence: CDR1 ENHRY, CDR2 SYGVKD. With V trimmed by 3 bases and J by 3 bases, 12 bases remained unmatched. Here the CDR3 DNA reads TGTGCCATCAGTGAAACCCCCTCCGGGACAGGGATCTACGAGCAGTACTTC. The encoded protein is CAISETPSGTGIYEQYF.

This CDR3 is CASSMGLAGRFLPTDTQYF. The CDR3 DNA is TGTGCCAGTAGTATGGGACTCGCGGGAAGGTTTCTGCCCACAGATACGCAGTATTTT. V and J are TRBV19 and TRBJ2-3, with D tentatively TRBD2 (6 bases). The CDR3 has 19 residues. Germline V gives CDR1 LNHDA, CDR2 SQIVND (reference sequence). V was shortened by 3 bases and J by 2 bases, with 24 bases between the two germline ends.

This rearrangement joins TRBV10-3 to TRBJ2-7; 8 bases are shared with TRBD2. The CDR3 spans 16 residues. Per the germline V gene, CDR1 is ENHRY and CDR2 is SYGVKD. With V trimmed by 10 bases and J by 6 bases, 20 bases remained unmatched. The CDR3 DNA reads as TGTGCCACCTCCGGCCAAGCGGGAGTAATGGCCCTCGAGCAGTACTTC. Translated, it gives CATSGQAGVMALEQYF.

This chain uses TRBV29-1 with TRBJ2-2; TRBD2 aligns across 8 bases. The germline V gene has CDR1 SQVTM and CDR2 ANQGSEA. This CDR3 region has 15 residues. V shed 7 bases and J 4 bases; nucleotides not matched to a gene: 11. DNA of the CDR3: TGCAGCGCTTGCGAGCGGGAGACTTCCACCGGGGAGCTGTTTTTT. This gives the protein CSACERETSTGELFF.

In its sample, this clone was seen a few times. This sequence joins TRBV5-1 and TRBJ1-2; 8 nucleotides align to TRBD1. The CDR3 sequence is 14 residues long. Unmatched junction bases numbered 6, after V lost 4 bases and J lost 4 bases. Germline CDR1 reads SGHRS; CDR2 reads YFSETQ. The DNA of the CDR3 is TGCGCCAGCAGCCACCTTGACAGGGGCTATGGCTACACCTTC. It specifies CASSHLDRGYGYTF.

The chain has TRBV18 and TRBJ1-1; maybe TRBD1 (5 bases). The CDR3 has 18 amino acids. V lost 6 bases and J lost 4, with 27 bases in between. The germline gives CDR1 KGHSH, CDR2 LQKENI. The CDR3 sequence: CASSPGRGTSEWGTEAFF. The CDR3 nucleotides read TGTGCCAGCTCCCCCGGTCGGGGGACCTCGGAATGGGGCACTGAAGCTTTCTTT.